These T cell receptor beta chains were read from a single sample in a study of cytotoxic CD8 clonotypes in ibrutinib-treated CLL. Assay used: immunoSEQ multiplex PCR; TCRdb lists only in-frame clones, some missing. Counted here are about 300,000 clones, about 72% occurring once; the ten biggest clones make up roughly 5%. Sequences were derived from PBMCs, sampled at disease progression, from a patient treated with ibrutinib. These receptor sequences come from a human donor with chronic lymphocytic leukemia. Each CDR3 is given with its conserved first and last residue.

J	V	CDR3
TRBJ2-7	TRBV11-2	CASSAPGTGSYEQYF
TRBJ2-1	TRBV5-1	CASSRRGFGNEQFF
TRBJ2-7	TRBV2	CASSDGGTGFYEQYF
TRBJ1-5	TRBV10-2	CASQTGTGINQPQHF
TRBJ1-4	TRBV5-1	CASSPQGQGKRVANEKLFF
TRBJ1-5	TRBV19	CASSLDTGWGGTQPQHF
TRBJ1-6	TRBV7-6	CASSLGYNSPLHF
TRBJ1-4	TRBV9	CASGRQGDNEKLFF
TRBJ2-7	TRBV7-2	CASSFESGIRYEQYF
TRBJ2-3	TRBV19	CASSILAGGFTDTQYF
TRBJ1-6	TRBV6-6	CAAWRDSYNSPLHF
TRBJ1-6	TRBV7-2	CASSPRDYNNSPLHF
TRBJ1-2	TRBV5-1	CASSSAGQGIGNGYTF
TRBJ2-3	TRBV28	CASTTSGRFATTDTQYF
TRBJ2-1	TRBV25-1	CASSERRLAGGPYNEQFF
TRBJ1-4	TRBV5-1	CASSLGGTNEKLFF
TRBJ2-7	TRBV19	CASSTSETGTLSYEQYF
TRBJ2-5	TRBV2	CASSRTESQETQYF
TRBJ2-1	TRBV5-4	CASSQDRGFYNEQFF
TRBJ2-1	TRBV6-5	CASSSGTQLAQQFF
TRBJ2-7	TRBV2	CASIKPTSTYEQYF
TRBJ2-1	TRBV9	CASSFRTSGNEQFF
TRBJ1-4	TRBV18	CASSPPTGERSQLFF
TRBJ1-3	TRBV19	CASSIATGPAGNTIYF
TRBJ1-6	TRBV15	CATSRDARGSYNSPLHF
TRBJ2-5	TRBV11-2	CASASRRETQYF
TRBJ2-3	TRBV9	CASSVGGTDTQYF
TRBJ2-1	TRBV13	CASSPDDRPNEQFF
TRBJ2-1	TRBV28	CASSLSGNEQFF
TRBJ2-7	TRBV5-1	CASSRLAGDSYEQYF
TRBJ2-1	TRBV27	CASAFRLSHEQFF
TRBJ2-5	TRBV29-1	CSVEDRTGTKGETQYF